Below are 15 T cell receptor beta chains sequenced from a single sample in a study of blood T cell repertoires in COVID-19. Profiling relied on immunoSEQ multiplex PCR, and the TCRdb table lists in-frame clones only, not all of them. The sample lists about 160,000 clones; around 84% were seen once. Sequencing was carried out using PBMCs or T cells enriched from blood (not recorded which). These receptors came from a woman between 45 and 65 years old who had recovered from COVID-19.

The CDR3 reads CASSRVFLGGDYEQYF. The DNA of the CDR3 is TGCGCCAGCAGCCGGGTTTTTTTGGGGGGGGACTACGAGCAGTACTTC. This chain joins TRBV4-1 and TRBJ2-7, with TRBD2 identical over 7 bases. The CDR3 totals 16 residues. CDR1 is MGHRA and CDR2 is YSYEKL in the germline V gene. Trimming at V came to 4 bases and at J to 3 bases, leaving 12 bases not matched to a gene.

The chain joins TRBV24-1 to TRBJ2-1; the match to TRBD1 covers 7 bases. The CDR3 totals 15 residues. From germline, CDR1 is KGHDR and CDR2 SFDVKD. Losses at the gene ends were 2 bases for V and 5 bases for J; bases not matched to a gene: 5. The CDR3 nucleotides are TGTGCCACCAGTGATTCACAGGGGTATAACAATGAGCAGTTCTTC. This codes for CATSDSQGYNNEQFF.

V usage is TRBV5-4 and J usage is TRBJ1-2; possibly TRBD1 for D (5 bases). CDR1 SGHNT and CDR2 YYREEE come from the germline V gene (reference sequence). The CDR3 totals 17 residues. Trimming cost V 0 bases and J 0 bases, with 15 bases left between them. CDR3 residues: CASSLGAPREANYGYTF. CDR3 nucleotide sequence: TGTGCCAGCAGCTTGGGGGCCCCCAGGGAAGCTAACTATGGCTACACCTTC.

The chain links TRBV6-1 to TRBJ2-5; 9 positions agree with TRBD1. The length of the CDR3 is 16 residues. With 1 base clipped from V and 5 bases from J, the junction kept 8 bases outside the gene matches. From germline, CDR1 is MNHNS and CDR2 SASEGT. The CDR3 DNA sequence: TGTGCCAGCAGTGAAGGGAGAGGACAGGGGACCGAGACCCAGTACTTC. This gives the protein CASSEGRGQGTETQYF.

This CDR3 reads CASTPPGAKYEQYF. CDR3 DNA sequence: TGTGCCAGTACCCCTCCAGGGGCCAAATACGAGCAGTACTTC. V is TRBV19 and J is TRBJ2-7, with D possibly being TRBD1 (6 bases). Germline assignment: CDR1 LNHDA and CDR2 SQIVND (reference sequence). CDR3 size: 14 residues. V lost 7 bases to trimming and J lost 4 bases, with 17 bases between them.

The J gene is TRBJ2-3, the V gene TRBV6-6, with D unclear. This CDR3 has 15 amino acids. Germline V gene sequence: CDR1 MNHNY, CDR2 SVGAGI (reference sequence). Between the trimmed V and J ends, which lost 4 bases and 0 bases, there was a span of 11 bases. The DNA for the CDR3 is TGTGCCAGCAGTTTAAGGCTAGGCAGCACAGATACGCAGTATTTT. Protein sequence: CASSLRLGSTDTQYF.

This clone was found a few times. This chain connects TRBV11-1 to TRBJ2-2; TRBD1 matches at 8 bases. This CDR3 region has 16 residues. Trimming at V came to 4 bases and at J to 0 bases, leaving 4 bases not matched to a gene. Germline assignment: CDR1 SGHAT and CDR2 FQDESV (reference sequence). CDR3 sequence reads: CASSSQGAPNTGELFF. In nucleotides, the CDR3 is TGTGCCAGCAGCTCCCAGGGGGCACCGAACACCGGGGAGCTGTTTTTT.

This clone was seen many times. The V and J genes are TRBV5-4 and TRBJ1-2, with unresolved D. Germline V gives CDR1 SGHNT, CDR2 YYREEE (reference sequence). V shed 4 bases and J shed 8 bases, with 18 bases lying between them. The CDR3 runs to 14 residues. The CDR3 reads CASSIDRGLGGYTF. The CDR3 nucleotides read TGTGCCAGCAGCATAGACCGAGGGTTAGGCGGCTACACCTTC. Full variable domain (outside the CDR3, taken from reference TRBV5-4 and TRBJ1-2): ETGVTQSPTHLIKTRGQQVTLRCSSQSGHNTVSWYQQALGQGPQFIFQYYREEENGRGNFPPRFSGLQFPNYSSELNVNALELDDSALYLCASSIDRGLGGYTFGSGTRLTVV.

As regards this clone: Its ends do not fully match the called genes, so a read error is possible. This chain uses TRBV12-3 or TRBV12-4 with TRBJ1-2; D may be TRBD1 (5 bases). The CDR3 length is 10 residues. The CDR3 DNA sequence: TGTGCCAGCAGTTTTGGGGCACCGACTTTC. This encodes CASSFGAPTF.

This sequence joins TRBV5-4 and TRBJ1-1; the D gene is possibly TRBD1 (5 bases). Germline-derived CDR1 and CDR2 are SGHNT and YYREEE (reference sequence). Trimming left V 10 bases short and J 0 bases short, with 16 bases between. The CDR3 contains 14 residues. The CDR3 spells CAWGGGSLNTEAFF. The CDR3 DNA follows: TGTGCCTGGGGGGGAGGCAGCTTGAACACTGAAGCTTTCTTT.

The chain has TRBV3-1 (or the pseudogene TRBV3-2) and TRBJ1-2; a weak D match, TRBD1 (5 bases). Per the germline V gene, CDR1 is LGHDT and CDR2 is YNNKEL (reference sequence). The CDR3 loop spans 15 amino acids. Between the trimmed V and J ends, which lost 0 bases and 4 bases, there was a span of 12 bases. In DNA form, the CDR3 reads TGTGCCAGCAGCCAAGAGGGTCAGGGTTCCTATGGCTACACCTTC. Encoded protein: CASSQEGQGSYGYTF.

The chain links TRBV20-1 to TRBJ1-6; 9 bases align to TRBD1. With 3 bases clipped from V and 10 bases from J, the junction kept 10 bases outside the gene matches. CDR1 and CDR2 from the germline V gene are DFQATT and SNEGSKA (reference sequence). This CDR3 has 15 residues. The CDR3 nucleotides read TGCAGTGCTAGTAAGGGACAGGGTCCGGGGTCACCCCTCCACTTT. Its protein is CSASKGQGPGSPLHF.

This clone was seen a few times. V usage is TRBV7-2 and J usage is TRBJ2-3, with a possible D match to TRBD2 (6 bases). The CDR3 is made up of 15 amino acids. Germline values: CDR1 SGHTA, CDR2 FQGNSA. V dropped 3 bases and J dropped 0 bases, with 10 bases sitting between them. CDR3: CASSLLAVSTDTQYF. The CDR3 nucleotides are TGTGCCAGCAGCTTGTTAGCGGTTAGCACAGATACGCAGTATTTT.

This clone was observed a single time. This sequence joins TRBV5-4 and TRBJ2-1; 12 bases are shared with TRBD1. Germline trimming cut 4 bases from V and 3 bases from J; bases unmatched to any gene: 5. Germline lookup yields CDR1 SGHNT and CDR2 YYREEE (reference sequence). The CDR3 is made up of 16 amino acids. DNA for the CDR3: TGTGCCAGCAGCCCGGGACAGGGGGCTAACTACAATGAGCAGTTCTTC. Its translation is CASSPGQGANYNEQFF.

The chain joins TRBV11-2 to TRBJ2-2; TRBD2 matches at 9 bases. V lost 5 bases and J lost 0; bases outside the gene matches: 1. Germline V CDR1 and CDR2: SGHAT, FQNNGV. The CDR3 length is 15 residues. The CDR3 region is CASSASGANTGELFF. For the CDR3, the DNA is TGTGCCAGCAGCGCTAGCGGGGCGAACACCGGGGAGCTGTTTTTT.